This note documents a single T cell receptor (beta chain) sequence. This sample is part of a study of T cell responses to AZD1222 COVID-19 vaccine. Using immunoSEQ multiplex PCR, the repertoire was profiled, and TCRdb retains in-frame clones only, with some absent. The table includes over 140,000 clones, 90% to 95% detected once. Pooling of second doses given at about 4 or about 12 weeks was done. V lost 4 bases to trimming and J lost 4 bases, with 5 bases between them. The CDR3 totals 11 residues. The germline V gene has CDR1 MNHNY and CDR2 SVGAGI (reference sequence). The sample consisted of peripheral blood, taken 28 days after the second AZD1222 dose. The chain joins TRBV6-6 to TRBJ2-7; D is uncertain. The clonotype comes from an adult who received the AZD1222 COVID-19 vaccine. CDR3 protein: CASSSKYEQYF. The CDR3 DNA sequence: TGTGCCAGCAGTTCAAAATACGAGCAGTACTTC.